These 2 T cell receptor beta chains were sequenced from one sample in a study of T cells in Graves' hyperthyroidism and ophthalmopathy. RNA transcripts provided the source from which TCR beta CDR3 regions were amplified. TCR CDR3 underwent first-round RT-PCR with the HTBI primer set. TCRdb ran MiXCR on the multiplex PCR reads and lists one entry per CDR3 protein. Of about 360,000 distinct CDR3 sequences in the sample, approximately 13% were seen once. The sample was blood. The receptors here all came from a woman between 18 and 29 years old with Graves' hyperthyroidism.

Concerning this clonotype: This could be a read error, since a much larger clone is one nucleotide away. The rearrangement uses TRBV12-3 or TRBV12-4 and TRBJ2-1, with D perhaps given as TRBD1 or TRBD2 (5 bases each). CDR3 length: 16 residues. V lost 8 bases, J lost 2 bases, and 19 bases lay in between. CDR3 region: CASSGLAVSPYNEQFF. CDR3 nucleotide sequence: TGTGCCAGCTCAGGGCTAGCTGTTAGCCCCTACAATGAGCAGTTCTTC.

This clonotype was counted many times. V gene TRBV13 combines with J gene TRBJ2-1; TRBD2 is a possible D gene (6 bases). This CDR3 spans 15 amino acids. Germline V gene data show CDR1 as PRHDT and CDR2 as FYEKMQ (reference sequence). The germline V and J ends were trimmed by 2 bases and 2 bases, with 10 bases remaining between them. The DNA of the CDR3 is TGTGCCAGCAGCTTAACCCGCGGGACCTACAATGAGCAGTTCTTC. Protein product: CASSLTRGTYNEQFF. Variable domain in full (rest from reference TRBV13 and TRBJ2-1): AAGVIQSPRHLIKEKRETATLKCYPIPRHDTVYWYQQGPGQDPQFLISFYEKMQSDKGSIPDRFSAQQFSDYHSELNMSSLELGDSALYFCASSLTRGTYNEQFFGPGTRLTVL.